The present TCR beta chain was sequenced within a study of cytomegalovirus exposure and HLA in healthy donors. Study-level information: Findings of an earlier analysis included more than 90 million unique TCR beta sequences from 200 million or so T cells. For the approximately 360 genotyped donors, over 80% fell within the Caucasian-associated ancestry cluster.

A note on this clone: Its target is unknown.

The germline V gene has CDR1 MDHEN and CDR2 SYDVKM. CDR3 length: 20 residues. V gave up 1 base and J gave up 2 bases; unmatched junction bases: 12. 13 Jbeta primers and 60 Vbeta primers were used for the PCR. The assay was immunoSEQ multiplex PCR, and TCRdb's table has in-frame clones only and misses some. The data hold 200,000 to 250,000 clones, with almost 80% observed a single time. Study-wide results and caveats: Equally common other TCR beta chains were less clonally expanded than HLA-associated ones, a later analysis found. The study labeled approximately 150 TCR beta chains cytomegalovirus-associated.

Input material: PBMCs. This clonotype originated in a male donor in good health and CMV-seronegative. The chain carries TRBV28 and TRBJ2-6, with TRBD2 matching 9 bases. CDR3 loop: CASSLLGGRARSPGANVLTF. CDR3 sequence (DNA): TGTGCCAGCAGTTTATTGGGCGGGAGGGCCAGGAGCCCTGGGGCCAACGTCCTGACTTTC. Combining the CDR3 with reference TRBV28 and TRBJ2-6 gives the whole variable domain DVKVTQSSRYLVKRTGEKVFLECVQDMDHENMFWYRQDPGLGLRLIYFSYDVKMKEKGDIPEGYSVSREKKERFSLILESASTNQTSMYLCASSLLGGRARSPGANVLTFGAGSRLTVL.